Listed here are 9 T cell receptor beta chains from one sample, sequenced in a study of cytomegalovirus exposure and HLA in healthy donors. The method was immunoSEQ multiplex PCR; TCRdb's version includes in-frame clones alone and lacks a portion of them. The sample yields 200,000 to 300,000 clones, about 88% seen once. Material for sequencing was PBMCs. These receptors came from a man younger than 35 in good health and CMV-seropositive.

The V gene is TRBV7-8, the J gene TRBJ1-4, with D uncertain. The V end lost 1 base, the J end lost 0 bases, and 18 bases lay between the germline ends. The CDR3 spans 19 residues. CDR1 is SGHVS, CDR2 FQNEAQ, per germline. As DNA, the CDR3 is TGTGCCAGCAGCTTAGTGGCAGGACGGAGATTTGCAACTAATGAAAAACTGTTTTTT. It translates to CASSLVAGRRFATNEKLFF.

The gene calls are TRBV28 and TRBJ2-4; 10 bases align to TRBD1. The CDR3 sequence is 21 residues long. J lost 0 bases, V lost 4 bases, and 18 bases had no gene match. Germline V gives CDR1 MDHEN, CDR2 SYDVKM. The CDR3 sequence: CASSSIMGKGQGNLAKNIQYF. The CDR3 nucleotides read TGTGCCAGCAGTTCCATTATGGGGAAGGGACAGGGGAACCTAGCCAAAAACATTCAGTACTTC.

V is TRBV6-5 and J is TRBJ1-5; D uncertain. CDR1 and CDR2 from the germline V gene are MNHEY and SVGAGI. Trimming pared 6 bases from V and 8 bases from J, leaving 17 bases between. This CDR3 has 14 residues. Here the CDR3 DNA reads TGTGCCAGCAGGTCTACCCTCTATTGGGAGCCCCAGCATTTT. It is translated as CASRSTLYWEPQHF.

The chain links TRBV6-5 to TRBJ1-2; 9 bases map to TRBD1. This CDR3 region has 15 residues. Unmatched junction bases numbered 9, after V lost 6 bases and J lost 4 bases. Germline V CDR1 and CDR2: MNHEY, SVGAGI. The CDR3 here is CASSAGQGTIYGYTF. The CDR3, as DNA: TGTGCCAGCAGCGCCGGACAGGGGACGATCTATGGCTACACCTTC.

The chain links TRBV5-1 to TRBJ2-3; TRBD2 aligns across 11 bases. Germline CDR1 reads SGHRS; CDR2 reads YFSETQ. CDR3 length: 17 amino acids. Unmatched junction bases numbered 11, after V lost 3 bases and J lost 5 bases. The CDR3 region has the DNA TGCGCCAGCAGCTCCGGGACTAGCGGAGCTTACGGAGATACGCAGTATTTT. Translation: CASSSGTSGAYGDTQYF.

This chain links TRBV6-1 with TRBJ1-5; 7 bases are shared with TRBD1. The V and J ends lost 8 bases and 0 bases, in that order; junction bases with no gene match: 7. The CDR3 is 15 residues long. In germline, CDR1 is MNHNS, CDR2 SASEGT. CDR3 nucleotides: TGTGCCAGCGGGACAGCCCAATATAGCAATCAGCCCCAGCATTTT. Translation: CASGTAQYSNQPQHF.

The chain carries TRBV4-1 and TRBJ1-1, with TRBD1 identical over 10 bases. Per germline, CDR1 MGHRA and CDR2 YSYEKL. This CDR3 is built from 20 residues. The V segment lost 1 base and the J segment 3 bases; nucleotides outside the gene matches: 17. CDR3 residues: CASSQVPARYRDRGHTEAFF. CDR3 nucleotide sequence: TGCGCCAGCAGCCAAGTTCCGGCCCGTTATAGAGACAGGGGGCACACTGAAGCTTTCTTT.

In the case of this clone: A junction boundary mismatches the germline segment, possibly from a read error. This rearrangement joins TRBV10-3 to TRBJ1-2, with a possible D match to TRBD1 (6 bases). CDR1 ENHRY and CDR2 SYGVKD come from the germline V gene. The CDR3 extends over 14 amino acids. The CDR3 loop reads CATSRGQLSSGYTF. CDR3 DNA: TGTGCCACCAGTCGCGGACAGCTCAGTTCTGGCTACACCTTC.

This chain connects TRBV11-1 to TRBJ2-3, with 8 bases aligning to TRBD2. Losses at the gene ends were 3 bases for V and 6 bases for J; bases not matched to a gene: 8. CDR3 length: 15 amino acids. Germline V gene sequence: CDR1 SGHAT, CDR2 FQDESV (reference sequence). CDR3 sequence (DNA): TGTGCCAGCAGCTTGGCTAGCGGGTTTCCGGATACGCAGTATTTT. It yields the protein CASSLASGFPDTQYF. Based on the CDR3 plus reference TRBV11-1 and TRBJ2-3, the full variable domain is EAEVAQSPRYKITEKSQAVAFWCDPISGHATLYWYRQILGQGPELLVQFQDESVVDDSQLPKDRFSAERLKGVDSTLKIQPAELGDSAMYLCASSLASGFPDTQYFGPGTRLTVL.